This is a list of T cell receptor beta chains from one sample in a study of blood T cell repertoires in COVID-19. The data were produced by immunoSEQ multiplex PCR, yet TCRdb's version contains in-frame clones alone and is incomplete. The sample consists of about 160,000 clones, 85% of them appearing once. Sequenced input: peripheral blood. These receptors were collected from a human donor with acute or convalescent COVID-19. The donor label of this sample is uncertain. The CDR3 runs from the conserved cysteine through the conserved F or W. A D gene is named only where the DNA matches it firmly. Clone sizes are given selectively: once, few, many, or a class where the clone is expanded.

TRBV7-7	NA	TRBD2	TRBJ2-3	TGTGCCAGCAGCCCTAGCGGGCGCACGGATACGCAGTATTTT	CASSPSGRTDTQYF
TRBV12-5	NA	TRBD1	TRBJ1-1	TGTGCTAGTGGTTACGGACAGGCCATGAACACTGAAGCTTTCTTT	CASGYGQAMNTEAFF
TRBV28	NA	TRBD1	TRBJ1-6	TGTGCCAGCAGTTTACCGACAGGGGGCCAATCACCCCTCCACTTT	CASSLPTGGQSPLHF
TRBV3-1/TRBV3-2	NA	TRBD1	TRBJ1-6	TGTGCCAGCAGCCAAGGGACAGGGGGCCTGGGTGATTCACCCCTCCACTTT	CASSQGTGGLGDSPLHF
TRBV9	NA	NA	TRBJ2-1	TGTGCCAGCAGCGTAGCAGGGTTAAACTACAATGAGCAGTTCTTC	CASSVAGLNYNEQFF
TRBV6-5	NA	TRBD1	TRBJ1-1	TGTGCCAGTTGCTACAGGGGGCGGGGGAACACTGAAGCTTTCTTT	CASCYRGRGNTEAFF
TRBV5-6	once	TRBD1	TRBJ1-2	TGTGCCAGCAGCTGGAGGACAGGGACCTATGGCTACACCTTC	CASSWRTGTYGYTF
TRBV4-1	NA	NA	TRBJ2-2	TGCGCCAGCAGCCCGCATATAAGCATTCCCGGGGAGCTGTTTTTT	CASSPHISIPGELFF
TRBV6-5	NA	NA	TRBJ1-1	TGTGCCAGCAGATACCAGGGATACACTGAAGCTTTCTTT	CASRYQGYTEAFF
TRBV7-2	NA	TRBD1	TRBJ1-2	TGTGCCAGCAGCCAAGCCCCGGGACAGGGACACTATGGCTACACCTTC	CASSQAPGQGHYGYTF
TRBV19	NA	TRBD1	TRBJ1-1	TGTGCCAGTAGTACTGGGACAGCGAGTAGAGCAAACACTGAAGCTTTCTTT	CASSTGTASRANTEAFF
TRBV5-1	NA	TRBD2	TRBJ2-3	TGCGCCAGCAGCTTAACGTTCGGGGGGATCCAGTATTTT	CASSLTFGGIQYF
TRBV6-5	NA	NA	TRBJ1-6	TGTGCCACCAAGAGCTCCTATAATTCACCCCTCCACTTT	CATKSSYNSPLHF
TRBV7-2	NA	TRBD1	TRBJ1-4	TGTGCCAGCAGCTCCCGGACAGGGATGAATGAAAAACTGTTTTTT	CASSSRTGMNEKLFF
TRBV7-9	NA	TRBD1	TRBJ1-6	TGTGCCAGCAGCCTAGGGACAGTCAATAATTCACCCCTCCACTTT	CASSLGTVNNSPLHF
TRBV11-2	NA	TRBD2	TRBJ2-3	TGTGCCAGCAGCTTTAGCGGGGGGCCATCGGATACGCAGTATTTT	CASSFSGGPSDTQYF
TRBV11-1	NA	NA	TRBJ1-1	TGTGCCAGCAGCTTAGTGTGGGGCTCCAGCACTGAAGCTTTCTTT	CASSLVWGSSTEAFF
TRBV11-2	NA	NA	TRBJ1-1	TGTGCCAGCAGCTTATTACCCGTAGGCAGGGCGCGGACTGAAGCTTTCTTT	CASSLLPVGRARTEAFF
TRBV5-8	NA	NA	TRBJ1-4	TGTGCCAGCAGCTTGGCCAGGGTCACACCAACTAATGAAAAACTGTTTTTT	CASSLARVTPTNEKLFF
TRBV19	few	TRBD2	TRBJ2-1	TGTGCCAGTAGTATTCGGGTAAAGCGGGGGGGCTACAATGAGCAGTTCTTC	CASSIRVKRGGYNEQFF
TRBV2	NA	NA	TRBJ1-1	TGTGCCAGCAGCCCGACAGTGAAGAACACTGAAGCTTTCTTT	CASSPTVKNTEAFF
TRBV7-9	NA	TRBD2	TRBJ2-3	TGTGCCAGCAGCCCCTCGGGGGGGAGAGGAGATACGCAGTATTTT	CASSPSGGRGDTQYF
TRBV28	NA	NA	TRBJ1-2	TGTGCCAGCAGTTTAGAGCGACGGCAGAGTCATGGCTACACCTTC	CASSLERRQSHGYTF
TRBV7-3	few	NA	TRBJ2-3	TGTGCCAGCAGCTCCCAGGGAGGCGGCACAGATACGCAGTATTTT	CASSSQGGGTDTQYF
TRBV6-6	NA	TRBD1	TRBJ1-5	TGTGCCAGCACCCCAAGGAACAGGGGGGAGAATCAGCCCCAGCATTTT	CASTPRNRGENQPQHF
TRBV18	NA	TRBD1	TRBJ1-6	TGTGCCAGCCACGGGACTAGGACCAGGGGGGATTCACCCCTCCACTTT	CASHGTRTRGDSPLHF
TRBV30	NA	NA	TRBJ1-6	TGTGGCTACCAGGGTCGGTATAATTCACCCCTCCACTTT	CGYQGRYNSPLHF
TRBV4-2	NA	NA	TRBJ1-1	TGTGCCAGCAGCCAAGAGTGGGGGGGCACTGAAGCTTTCTTT	CASSQEWGGTEAFF
TRBV28	NA	TRBD1	TRBJ2-1	TGTGCCAGCAGCCATTCCGGGACAGGGGTTTACAATGAGCAGTTCTTC	CASSHSGTGVYNEQFF
TRBV5-1	NA	NA	TRBJ1-1	TGCGCCAGCAGCAGGGCGGCGGGATCTGAAGCTTTCTTT	CASSRAAGSEAFF
TRBV4-3	once	NA	TRBJ1-2	TGCGCCAGCAGCCAAGATCATTGGGGAGCGGAATATAACTATGGCTACACCTTC	CASSQDHWGAEYNYGYTF
TRBV7-9	NA	TRBD1	TRBJ1-2	TGTGCCAGCAGCTTCACAGGGGGCTCGAGCTATGGCTACACCTTC	CASSFTGGSSYGYTF
TRBV5-5	NA	TRBD2	TRBJ2-7	TGTGCCAGCAGCAGGACTAGCGGGGGGGCCTTCTACGAGCAGTACTTC	CASSRTSGGAFYEQYF
TRBV30	once	NA	TRBJ2-7	TGTGCCTGGACCCCGACTAACTCCTACGAGCAGTACTTC	CAWTPTNSYEQYF
TRBV2	NA	NA	TRBJ1-1	TGTGCCAGCACGGTATCGAGGAGTAATACTGAAGCTTTCTTT	CASTVSRSNTEAFF
TRBV15	few	NA	TRBJ1-3	TGTGCCACCAGCGGCGCAGGGGCATTAAGTGGAAACACCATATATTTT	CATSGAGALSGNTIYF
TRBV24-1	NA	NA	TRBJ2-5	TGTGCCACCAGTGATAGAACGGGTCCGGGGGAGACCCAGTACTTC	CATSDRTGPGETQYF
TRBV6-4	NA	TRBD1	TRBJ2-2	TGTGCCACCCGGACAGGGCCGAACACCGGGGAGCTGTTTTTT	CATRTGPNTGELFF
TRBV18	NA	NA	TRBJ1-3	TGTGCCAGCTCACCACAAAACGAGGGTGCAGGAAACACCATATATTTT	CASSPQNEGAGNTIYF
TRBV30	once	NA	TRBJ1-1	TGTGCCTGGAGTGTTGAAATCGGGTTGGACACTGAAGCTTTCTTT	CAWSVEIGLDTEAFF
TRBV4-2	NA	TRBD2	TRBJ2-1	TGTGCCAGCAGCCAACCCCTACGGACTAGCGGGGGGGCCTACAATGAGCAGTTCTTC	CASSQPLRTSGGAYNEQFF
TRBV7-8	once	TRBD1	TRBJ1-2	TGTGCCAGCAGCCTCGGGACAGGGGGCTTTCTCAACTATGGCTACACCTTC	CASSLGTGGFLNYGYTF
TRBV7-9	NA	NA	TRBJ1-4	TGTGCCAGCAGCTTAGACAGGGCGATTGGAAAACTGTTTTTT	CASSLDRAIGKLFF
TRBV5-6	few	NA	TRBJ2-2	TGTGCCAGCAGCTTGGCAGGTTCAGTAAACACCGGGGAGCTGTTTTTT	CASSLAGSVNTGELFF
TRBV6-6	NA	TRBD1	TRBJ2-7	TGTGCCAGCAGTTACGGGACAGGAGACTACGAGCAGTACTTC	CASSYGTGDYEQYF
TRBV3-1/TRBV3-2	NA	NA	TRBJ1-4	TGTGCCAGCAGCCTTAAGACTGGAGCCGGACTGTTTTTT	CASSLKTGAGLFF
TRBV30	NA	TRBD1	TRBJ1-1	TGTGCCTGGAGCAACAGGGGAGCGTCTGAAGCTTTCTTT	CAWSNRGASEAFF
TRBV19	NA	TRBD1	TRBJ1-2	TGTGCCAGTAGTATAAGTACAGGGGGCAGTGGCTACACCTTC	CASSISTGGSGYTF
TRBV7-7	NA	TRBD1	TRBJ1-3	TGTGCCAGCAGCCCTACAGGGGCGGAGGGAAATACCATATATTTT	CASSPTGAEGNTIYF
TRBV7-2	NA	NA	TRBJ1-1	TGTGCCAGCAGCTTAGCCCCCACGGGGGGCGGACGGAACACTGAAGCTTTCTTT	CASSLAPTGGGRNTEAFF
TRBV11-2	NA	TRBD2	TRBJ2-5	TGTGCCAGCAGCTTGCTCGGACTAGCGGGGGCAGTTGAGACCCAGTACTTC	CASSLLGLAGAVETQYF
TRBV12-3/TRBV12-4	NA	NA	TRBJ1-4	TGTGCCAGCAGTTTATCGCAGGGTGAAAAACTGTTTTTT	CASSLSQGEKLFF
TRBV4-1	NA	NA	TRBJ1-1	TGCGCCAGCAGACTACTACCCGGGGGGGAAGGGATAGTCGCTGAAGCTTTCTTT	CASRLLPGGEGIVAEAFF
TRBV9	NA	TRBD1	TRBJ1-2	TGTGCCAGCAGCGTCTCCGTCTGGGACAGATACTCCTATGGCTACACCTTC	CASSVSVWDRYSYGYTF
TRBV27	NA	TRBD2	TRBJ2-7	TGTGCCAGCAGAGGGACTAGCGGGGGGGTTTCCTACGAGCAGTACTTC	CASRGTSGGVSYEQYF